The sequence of this T cell receptor (beta chain) was determined in a study of blood T cell repertoires in COVID-19. Profiling relied on immunoSEQ multiplex PCR, and the TCRdb table lists in-frame clones only, not all of them. The sample lists about 200,000 clones, approximately 87% occurring once. Germline V gene sequence: CDR1 SGHNT, CDR2 YENEEA. Trimming shortened V by 0 bases and J by 8 bases, and 8 bases separated the two germline ends. This CDR3 region has 14 residues. This clone appeared a single time. Other DNA sequences from this sample encode an identical CDR3 as well. The sequenced material came from peripheral blood. The V gene is TRBV11-3, the J gene TRBJ1-6; tentative D call: TRBD1 (5 bases). This TCR derives from a woman in her 70s with acute or convalescent COVID-19. CDR3 sequence: CASSLEGQDSPLHF. The CDR3 DNA reads TGTGCCAGCAGCTTAGAGGGGCAGGATTCACCCCTCCACTTT.